These 15 T cell receptor beta chains were all obtained from the same sample, sequenced in a study of Ad26.COV2.S vaccination and SARS-CoV-2 variants. TCRdb keeps only in-frame clones here, not all; method: immunoSEQ multiplex PCR. The table records about 460,000 clones, 89% of them present only once. Treatment here: some 19 received Ad26.COV2.S at low or high dose, single or two shots; roughly five received placebo; per-sample allocation not given. Sampling took place 63 days after the first vaccine or placebo injection. Here the sequenced sample was peripheral blood, taken in a trial of Ad26.COV2.S vaccine versus placebo. Every receptor here comes from a person aged 18 to 59 who received the Ad26.COV2.S COVID-19 vaccine or a placebo.

This rearrangement joins TRBV15 to TRBJ2-3; 7 bases are a match to TRBD2. CDR1 is LNHNV and CDR2 is YYDKDF in the germline V gene (reference sequence). Trimming removed 1 base from V and 5 bases from J; junction bases left unmatched: 6. The CDR3 extends over 15 amino acids. The CDR3 spells CATSRVGGVGDTQYF. CDR3 bases: TGTGCCACCAGCAGAGTGGGGGGGGTTGGAGATACGCAGTATTTT. Supplemented by reference TRBV15 and TRBJ2-3, the full variable domain reads DAMVIQNPRYQVTQFGKPVTLSCSQTLNHNVMYWYQQKSSQAPKLLFHYYDKDFNNEADTPDNFQSRRPNTSFCFLDIRSPGLGDTAMYLCATSRVGGVGDTQYFGPGTRLTVL.

The gene calls are TRBV6-5 and TRBJ2-7; D is possibly TRBD1 or TRBD2 (5 bases each). The CDR3 has 15 residues. Trimming removed 6 bases at V and 0 bases at J, with 15 bases between. Per the germline V gene, CDR1 is MNHEY and CDR2 is SVGAGI. In DNA form, the CDR3 reads TGTGCCAGCAGCCTGGCCGGGACGGCCTCCTACGAGCAGTACTTC. Protein: CASSLAGTASYEQYF.

The chain links TRBV12-3 or TRBV12-4 to TRBJ1-1; no clear D. The CDR3 runs 12 residues. V lost 6 bases and J 8 bases, leaving 13 bases between the germline ends. The CDR3 DNA follows: TGTGCCAGCAGGGTCAATACCGCCGAAGCTTTCTTT. Translating gives CASRVNTAEAFF.

This chain uses TRBV15 with TRBJ2-7; perhaps TRBD2 as D (5 bases). With 1 base removed from V and 7 bases from J, the gap between germline ends came to 14 bases. Per the germline V gene, CDR1 is LNHNV and CDR2 is YYDKDF (reference sequence). CDR3 length: 14 amino acids. The DNA for the CDR3 is TGTGCCACCAGCAGAGGGGGAGCCCGCGAAGAGCAGTACTTC. It codes for CATSRGGAREEQYF.

The rearrangement uses TRBV28 and TRBJ1-3, with unresolved D. Between the trimmed V and J ends, which lost 7 bases and 0 bases, there was a span of 10 bases. Germline V gene sequence: CDR1 MDHEN, CDR2 SYDVKM. The CDR3 has 14 amino acids. The CDR3 here is CASTAPSSGNTIYF. The DNA of the CDR3 is TGTGCCAGCACGGCTCCATCCTCTGGAAACACCATATATTTT. The full variable domain, in which reference TRBV28 and TRBJ1-3 provide the parts outside the CDR3, is DVKVTQSSRYLVKRTGEKVFLECVQDMDHENMFWYRQDPGLGLRLIYFSYDVKMKEKGDIPEGYSVSREKKERFSLILESASTNQTSMYLCASTAPSSGNTIYFGEGSWLTVV.

The chain couples TRBV6-5 to TRBJ1-2; 8 nucleotides match TRBD1. The CDR3 extends over 16 amino acids. J lost 7 bases, V lost 0 bases, and 10 bases had no gene match. Germline CDR1 MNHEY, CDR2 SVGAGI. The CDR3 nucleotides read TGTGCCAGCAGTTACTCTTTCTCAGGGGGCTTGGGTGGCTACACCTTC. Translation gives CASSYSFSGGLGGYTF.

J is TRBJ2-5 and V is TRBV5-1; TRBD1 agrees at 8 bases. Trimming at V came to 0 bases and at J to 6 bases, leaving 13 bases not matched to a gene. The CDR3 length is 17 residues. Germline lookup yields CDR1 SGHRS and CDR2 YFSETQ. The CDR3: CASSLVRGRDSRQTQYF. The CDR3 bases are TGCGCCAGCAGCTTGGTCAGGGGGCGAGACTCCCGACAGACCCAGTACTTC.

The J gene is TRBJ1-1, the V gene TRBV6-1, with D unresolved. Germline V gene data show CDR1 as MNHNS and CDR2 as SASEGT. Between the trimmed V and J ends, which lost 3 bases and 0 bases, there was a span of 8 bases. CDR3 length equals 14 residues. CDR3 nucleotide sequence: TGTGCCAGCAGTGATATCGGTTTGAACACTGAAGCTTTCTTT. Translation: CASSDIGLNTEAFF.

This clone was seen a single time. The gene calls are TRBV5-1 and TRBJ1-2, with D possibly being TRBD1 (5 bases). Per germline, CDR1 SGHRS and CDR2 YFSETQ. The length of the CDR3 is 15 residues. V was trimmed by 4 bases and J by 6 bases, leaving 19 bases between them. CDR3 loop: CASSQQGPQGDGYTF. CDR3 DNA sequence: TGCGCCAGCAGCCAGCAGGGCCCCCAGGGTGATGGCTACACCTTC.

The chain recombines TRBV30 with TRBJ2-7, with a possible D match to TRBD2 (6 bases). Trimming cost V 2 bases and J 4 bases, with 12 bases left between them. CDR3 length equals 13 residues. The germline V gene encodes CDR1 GTSNPN and CDR2 SVGIG (reference sequence). The CDR3 reads CAWSRDSPYEQYF. The CDR3 DNA sequence: TGTGCCTGGAGTCGGGACTCGCCTTACGAGCAGTACTTC. The full variable domain, its missing parts supplied by reference TRBV30 and TRBJ2-7, is SQTIHQWPATLVQPVGSPLSLECTVEGTSNPNLYWYRQAAGRGLQLLFYSVGIGQISSEVPQNLSASRPQDRQFILSSKKLLLSDSGFYLCAWSRDSPYEQYFGPGTRLTVT.

The rearrangement uses TRBV5-1 and TRBJ1-1; D is unclear. V was cut by 2 bases and J by 4 bases, with 6 bases left in between. Germline CDR1 is SGHRS and CDR2 is YFSETQ. The CDR3 extends over 12 amino acids. The CDR3 bases are TGCGCCAGCAGCTTATCGCGCACTGAAGCTTTCTTT. Its protein product is CASSLSRTEAFF.

The chain combines TRBV28 with TRBJ1-2, with 9 bases lining up with TRBD1. Trimming removed 3 bases from V and 8 bases from J; junction bases left unmatched: 7. CDR1 is MDHEN, CDR2 SYDVKM, per germline. The CDR3 covers 14 residues. This CDR3 is CASSFFTGGRGYTF. CDR3 DNA sequence: TGTGCCAGCAGTTTCTTTACAGGGGGCCGAGGCTACACCTTC.

The V gene is TRBV7-6, the J gene TRBJ2-7; 10 bases agree with TRBD2. V was pared by 5 bases and J by 5 bases, with 15 bases of the junction left unmatched. CDR1 is SGHVS and CDR2 is FNYEAQ in the germline V gene. The CDR3 is 17 residues long. The CDR3 is CASSTRGAGGPGDEQYF. The CDR3 DNA follows: TGTGCCAGCAGCACCCGAGGAGCGGGAGGGCCGGGGGACGAGCAGTACTTC.

The chain uses TRBV7-2 and TRBJ1-4; perhaps TRBD1 as D (5 bases). Trimming cost V 1 base and J 7 bases, with 13 bases left between them. The CDR3 has 15 residues. The germline gives CDR1 SGHTA, CDR2 FQGNSA. CDR3 DNA: TGTGCCAGCAGCTTAGGGGGCAGGGTGGGTGAAAAACTGTTTTTT. It translates to CASSLGGRVGEKLFF.

This clone has just one count. This rearrangement joins TRBV6-5 to TRBJ1-2, with 8 bases aligning to TRBD1. This CDR3 has 13 amino acids. CDR1 MNHEY and CDR2 SVGAGI come from the germline V gene. J was trimmed by 6 bases and V by 6 bases; bases with no gene match: 6. CDR3 DNA sequence: TGTGCCAGCAGGAAGGGACAGGACGATGGCTACACCTTC. Its translation is CASRKGQDDGYTF.